Sequencing of this T cell receptor (beta chain) was carried out in a study of Graves' ophthalmopathy and Graves' hyperthyroidism. Transcripts of RNA were the source for amplifying TCR beta CDR3 regions. The first round was an RT-PCR with HTBI primers, and the second round was a multiplex PCR. TCRdb passed the multiplex PCR reads through MiXCR, listing each CDR3 protein once. The sample lists 20,000 to 25,000 distinct CDR3 sequences; about 44% were seen once. Stable hyperthyroidism was defined by absence of ophthalmopathy within 18 months of follow-up. Among the exclusions were patients with other autoimmune diseases, uncontrolled infections, pregnancy or lactation. Trimming stripped 4 bases from V and 4 bases from J, with 12 bases between. Germline V gene sequence: CDR1 SGDLS, CDR2 YYNGEE. This CDR3 is 14 amino acids long. Note on this clonotype: What it binds is unknown.

The study's findings and limits: A majority of expanded thyroid clonotypes exceeding 0.001 frequency were likewise present in blood.

The sequence derives from an adult woman with stable Graves' hyperthyroidism. Sequences were obtained from peripheral blood. This sequence joins TRBV9 and TRBJ1-3, with no clear D. The CDR3 protein is CASSPFSNGNTIYF. The DNA of the CDR3 is TGTGCCAGCAGCCCCTTCTCAAACGGAAACACCATATATTTT. The full variable domain, in which reference TRBV9 and TRBJ1-3 provide the parts outside the CDR3, is DSGVTQTPKHLITATGQRVTLRCSPRSGDLSVYWYQQSLDQGLQFLIQYYNGEERAKGNILERFSAQQFPDLHSELNLSSLELGDSALYFCASSPFSNGNTIYFGEGSWLTVV.